This section outlines one T cell receptor beta chain sequence together with its context. Its cognate antigen is unknown. This entry belongs to a study of OX40 agonist ivuxolimab in advanced cancers. As for the study in general: The treatment was a fully human IgG2 OX40 agonist, ivuxolimab. Averaging roughly 60 years in age, with a range of about 20 to 90, the cohort was approximately 87% male. General study points: At 0.1 to 3.0 mg/kg and by week 6, clonal expansion occurred in CD4+ and CD8+ blood T cells. Mean expanded clone counts were higher in CD8+ than CD4+ T cells.

The CDR3 runs 15 residues. Germline CDR1 is MNHEY and CDR2 is SVGAGI. Trimming pared 6 bases from V and 1 base from J, leaving 15 bases between. Clones were read by immunoSEQ multiplex PCR, and TCRdb kept only the in-frame ones, dropping some. The data show under 90,000 clones, less than 90% seen once. This material consisted of CD4+ or CD8+ T cells sorted from blood, taken in a trial of the OX40 agonist ivuxolimab. The V and J genes are TRBV6-5 and TRBJ1-1; the D is unclear. This TCR derives from an adult with an advanced solid tumor such as melanoma, head and neck, liver or kidney cancer. This chain's CDR3 is CASRPGSAQNTEAFF. In nucleotides, the CDR3 is TGTGCCAGCAGACCGGGTTCGGCACAGAACACTGAAGCTTTCTTT.